Described below is a single T cell receptor (beta chain) sequence and its context. The antigen remains undetermined. Germline V gene sequence: CDR1 MNHEY, CDR2 SMNVEV (reference sequence). This CDR3 is 12 amino acids long. The V end was cut by 5 bases, the J end by 0 bases, with 5 bases between. This entry comes from a study of cytomegalovirus exposure and HLA in healthy donors. Study summary: The Caucasian-associated ancestry cluster held around four fifths of roughly 400 genotyped donors. Study results and caveats: Within a later analysis, the majority of CMV-associated TCR beta chains appeared HLA-restricted. Previously analyzed data showed that most TCR beta V segments were productive at a frequency of about 90% or about 30%. HLA-A and HLA-B allele assignments for most subjects were reportedly predicted accurately using TCR beta sequences.

The PCR was carried out with 60 Vbeta primers and 13 Jbeta primers. Sequenced by immunoSEQ multiplex PCR; TCRdb stores in-frame clones only, minus some. The table records about 180,000 clones, approximately 70% of them present only once. The sequencing sample was made of PBMCs. The chain employs TRBV27 and TRBJ2-7; D not resolved. The clonotype originates from a human donor in good health. CDR3 protein: CASSNSSYEQYF. CDR3 sequence (DNA): TGTGCCAGCAGTAACAGCTCCTACGAGCAGTACTTC.